The present T cell receptor beta chain was sequenced within a study of PD-1 blockade in classical Hodgkin lymphoma (dated by TCRdb to the early 2020s). With regard to the full study: Nivolumab dosing was 3 mg/kg intravenously every 2 weeks, continuing until either disease progression or unacceptable toxicity. To define a peripheral blood immune signature of response to PD-1 blockade in classical Hodgkin lymphoma, the study combined TCR beta sequencing with CyTOF.

A remark on this clone: Its antigen has not been determined. No much larger clone exists at a distance of one base, and base qualities are not known.

The Qiagen DNeasy kit was used to extract genomic DNA both from unsorted PBMCs and from the negatively selected CD4+ and CD8+ fractions. TCR beta CDR3 regions were subjected to amplification by immunoSEQ multiplex PCR with primers that anneal to V and J segments. A synthetic immune receptor repertoire was used to minimize amplification bias, and any remaining bias was removed computationally after sequencing. Processing in the source paper ran as follows. Custom Python scripts were used to quantify repertoire diversity as the Shannon entropy index. Unsorted, CD4+ and CD8+ repertoires were analyzed separately, except in combined analyses where CD4+ and CD8+ sequences were merged in silico. Clonal expansion was defined as a frequency increase of at least 2-fold after treatment compared with C1D1, and clones undetected at baseline were assigned a pseudocount of 0.5. Singleton clones were defined as clones with 0 or 1 copy at C1D1, and non-singleton clones were defined as clones with 2 or more copies. Clones expanded in unsorted samples were annotated as CD4+, CD8+ or unknown by matching protein sequences in sorted samples from the same patient. Diversity changes from C1D1 to C4D1 were tested in paired samples using Wilcoxon tests. The clones in this table, taken by TCRdb from immuneACCESS, are in-frame only. Not every clone is retained; where verified, under half of the shortfall comes from an unresolved V gene, and the cause of the rest is unknown. V, J and clone size are those of that table, while D and trimming were read from the DNA. The sample table contains fewer than 8,500 clones; only one count was recorded for roughly 86% of them. The biggest ten clones account for about a third of the sample.

From the cysteine through the phenylalanine, the CDR3 covers 16 amino acids. This entry keeps only the CDR3 DNA: 48 bases, framed from base 1. CDR1 and CDR2 (MGHDK, SYGVNS) derive from the germline V gene. V loses 0 bases of germline sequence and J loses 0 bases, and the interval between the two ends is 11 bases. The time point label, read with the paper, signifies: cycle 1 day 1 (C1D1), immediately before nivolumab initiation. Relapse after autologous stem cell transplantation had occurred in all trial patients, and cohorts A, B and C were distinguished by prior brentuximab vedotin exposure. The trial cohort comprised some 60 patients with relapsed/refractory classical Hodgkin lymphoma whose best overall responses were complete response, partial response or progressive disease. In the multi-cohort phase II CheckMate 205 trial, trial patients received single-agent nivolumab. An independent review committee assessed best overall response using the 2007 International Working Group response criteria. Trial PBMCs were collected immediately before nivolumab initiation (C1D1) and during therapy at cycle 2 day 1 and cycle 4 day 1. Peripheral blood was collected in 8 mL Vacutainer Cell Preparation Tubes, from which PBMCs were isolated by centrifugation and then cryopreserved.

Points the paper makes about the study in general: A significant rise by C4D1 was seen in CD4+ but not CD8+ TCR diversity (p=0.0027 vs p=0.16), with the rise being most apparent in complete responders (p=0.02). The study covered only a single clinical trial cohort, and the causes of the repertoire differences, possibly disease activity or prior therapy, were still not defined. Trial patients achieving complete response had baseline diversity similar to newly diagnosed patients, whereas partial responders and progressors had significantly lower diversity. Lower diversity was seen in patients whose nivolumab began less than 1 year after ASCT, and these patients were left out of later analyses so that immune reconstitution would not confound the results. Baseline TCR diversity was reported as lower in newly diagnosed patients than in healthy donors, and lower still in relapsed/refractory patients.

The chain joins TRBV25-1 to TRBJ1-2; the D segment could be TRBD1, given 5 matching bases. This specimen was peripheral blood mononuclear cells (PBMCs), taken at baseline. This sequence was found in a human donor with classical Hodgkin lymphoma. The DNA reads TGTGCCAGCAGTGAATATGGGCAGGGAGCTAACTATGGCTACACCTTC. Its amino acids are CASSEYGQGANYGYTF.